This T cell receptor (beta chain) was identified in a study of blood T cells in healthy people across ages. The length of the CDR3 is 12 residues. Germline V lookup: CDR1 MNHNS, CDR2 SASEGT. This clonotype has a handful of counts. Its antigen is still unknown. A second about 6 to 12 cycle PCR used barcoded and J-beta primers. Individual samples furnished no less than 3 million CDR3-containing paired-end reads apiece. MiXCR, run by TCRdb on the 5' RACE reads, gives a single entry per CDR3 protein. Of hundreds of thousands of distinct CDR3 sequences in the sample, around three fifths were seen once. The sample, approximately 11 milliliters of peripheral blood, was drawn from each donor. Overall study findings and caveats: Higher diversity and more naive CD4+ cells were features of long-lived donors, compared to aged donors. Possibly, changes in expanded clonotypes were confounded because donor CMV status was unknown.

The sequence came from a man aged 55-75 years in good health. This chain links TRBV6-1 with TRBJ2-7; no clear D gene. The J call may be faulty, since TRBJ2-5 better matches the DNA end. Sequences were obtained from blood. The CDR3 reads CASVLVGETQYF. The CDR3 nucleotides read TGTGCCAGCGTGCTAGTAGGGGAGACCCAGTACTTC.